This is a list of T cell receptor beta chains from one sample in a study of blood T cell repertoires in COVID-19. Libraries were prepared by immunoSEQ multiplex PCR; TCRdb keeps only in-frame clonotypes and omits some of them. The sample has about 63,000 clones, about 83% seen once. The sequenced sample consisted of peripheral blood. These receptors came from a woman aged 80 or older with acute or convalescent COVID-19. Both conserved end residues are part of each CDR3. D genes are given only for firm matches. Some rows have no size entry. The others give once, few or many, or a class for an expanded clone.

d_gene	v_gene	j_gene	abundance	CDR3nt	CDR3aa
TRBD2	TRBV2	TRBJ2-5	.	TGTGCCAGCAGGCTAGCGGGGGGGCCTGAGACCCAGTACTTC	CASRLAGGPETQYF
.	TRBV28	TRBJ1-6	.	TGTGCCAGCAGCCTAGGGACACGAAATTCACCCCTCCACTTT	CASSLGTRNSPLHF
TRBD2	TRBV6-5	TRBJ2-1	.	TGTGCCAGCAGTTACTCGAGCCGCGGGGGGAACAATGAGCAGTTCTTC	CASSYSSRGGNNEQFF
.	TRBV30	TRBJ1-1	.	TGTGCCTGGAGTCGGGGATGGAACACTGAAGCTTTCTTT	CAWSRGWNTEAFF
TRBD1	TRBV28	TRBJ2-1	.	TGTGCCAGCACCTCTACAGGGGCAGGTTACAATGAGCAGTTCTTC	CASTSTGAGYNEQFF
.	TRBV5-1	TRBJ2-5	.	TGCGCCAGCAGCTTGAGGGGACTTTCGGAGACCCAGTACTTC	CASSLRGLSETQYF
TRBD2	TRBV3-1/TRBV3-2	TRBJ2-2	once	TGTGCCAGCAGCTCTCGCGGGGGTCCCAACACCGGGGAGCTGTTTTTT	CASSSRGGPNTGELFF
TRBD2	TRBV29-1	TRBJ2-7	.	TGCAGCGTGGGACTAGCGGGAATGTACGAGCAGTACTTC	CSVGLAGMYEQYF
.	TRBV6-1	TRBJ1-1	.	TGTGCCAGCAGTGAACAGATTAGAGGGAGGAGCACTGAAGCTTTCTTT	CASSEQIRGRSTEAFF
.	TRBV11-2	TRBJ2-1	.	TGTGCCAGCAGCTTAGCGCTAGCTTTTGGGAACGAGCAGTTCTTC	CASSLALAFGNEQFF
TRBD2	TRBV13	TRBJ2-2	once	TGTGCCAGCAGCTTAGCTCGCGGGGGGAGCAACACCGGGGAGCTGTTTTTT	CASSLARGGSNTGELFF
.	TRBV5-4	TRBJ1-2	.	TGTGCCAGCAGCTTAGTGAGCAGGCGTACCTATGGCTACACCTTC	CASSLVSRRTYGYTF
TRBD1	TRBV6-5	TRBJ2-5	.	TGTGCCAGCAGTCCAACCCATGACAGGGGTCAGACCCAGTACTTC	CASSPTHDRGQTQYF
TRBD2	TRBV10-3	TRBJ2-3	.	TGTGCCATCAGACAACCTTGGGGACTAGAAGGCGGGGGGGCCACAGATACGCAGTATTTT	CAIRQPWGLEGGGATDTQYF
.	TRBV7-2	TRBJ1-2	few	TGTGCCAGCTCCCGCCTGGGAACGGGGTATGGCTACACCTTC	CASSRLGTGYGYTF
.	TRBV7-2	TRBJ2-1	.	TGTGCCAGCAGCTTGTTGGGGACACCCAACAATGAGCAGTTCTTC	CASSLLGTPNNEQFF
TRBD1	TRBV11-1	TRBJ1-1	.	TGTGCTTCCACGGGACAGGGCCGAATGGGAGCTTTCTTT	CASTGQGRMGAFF
TRBD2	TRBV5-1	TRBJ2-3	.	TGCGCCAGCAGCTTGGCTAGCGGGGGGGGCGGCACAGATACGCAGTATTTT	CASSLASGGGGTDTQYF
TRBD1	TRBV19	TRBJ1-5	.	TGTGCCAACCGACAGGGTTATAGCAATCAGCCCCAGCATTTT	CANRQGYSNQPQHF
TRBD1	TRBV12-5	TRBJ1-2	.	TGTGCTAGTGGTTCCGGGACAGGGGGCGGCTACACCTTC	CASGSGTGGGYTF
.	TRBV7-9	TRBJ2-2	.	TGTGCCAGCAGCTTATTCATAAGGAGTTCCTACTACACCGGGGAGCTGTTTTTT	CASSLFIRSSYYTGELFF
TRBD1	TRBV5-1	TRBJ1-2	.	TGCGCCAGCAGCTTAGTCACAGGGGGAGCTGGCTACACCTTC	CASSLVTGGAGYTF
.	TRBV5-1	TRBJ2-2	many	TGCGCCAGCAGCCTGGGACATGTGAACACCGGGGAGCTGTTTTTT	CASSLGHVNTGELFF
.	TRBV7-9	TRBJ1-6	.	TGTGCCAGCGCGGACACTAATTCACCCCTCCACTTT	CASADTNSPLHF
.	TRBV6-6	TRBJ2-7	once	TGTGCCAGCAGTTACTCGGGACTCTTCTACGAGCAGTACTTC	CASSYSGLFYEQYF
.	TRBV19	TRBJ1-5	.	TGTGCCAGTAGTATAGTCACACAGGGTCAGCCCCAGCATTTT	CASSIVTQGQPQHF
.	TRBV4-2	TRBJ1-1	few	TGTGCCAGCAGCCAAGACGGCGGGGGCACACGGGCTTTCTTT	CASSQDGGGTRAFF
TRBD2	TRBV6-6	TRBJ2-7	.	TGTGCCAGCAGTTTGTTAGCGGGGGTCTCCTACGAGCAGTACTTC	CASSLLAGVSYEQYF
.	TRBV28	TRBJ2-7	.	TGTGCCAGCAGTTTAGGTGGCAGCCACTACTACGAGCAGTACTTC	CASSLGGSHYYEQYF
TRBD1	TRBV27	TRBJ1-5	.	TGTGCCAGCAGGCCCGACAGGGGAGGGATTGGCAATCAGCCCCAGCATTTT	CASRPDRGGIGNQPQHF
TRBD1	TRBV5-5	TRBJ1-2	.	TGTGCCAGCAGCATTGGGACAGCGCCTGACTATGGCTACACCTTC	CASSIGTAPDYGYTF
.	TRBV19	TRBJ1-1	once	TGTGCCAGTAAGCGGACAGCGACCCCGTTCTCTGAAGCTTTCTTT	CASKRTATPFSEAFF
TRBD1	TRBV7-9	TRBJ2-7	.	TGTGCCAGCAGTTGGGGACAGGCGAGCAGCGAGCAGTACTTC	CASSWGQASSEQYF
.	TRBV7-9	TRBJ2-5	.	TGTGCCAGCACCTATACTAGAAAAGAGACCCAGTACTTC	CASTYTRKETQYF
TRBD2	TRBV30	TRBJ2-4	.	TGTGCCTGGAGAGCTAGCGGGGCCAAAAACATTCAGTACTTC	CAWRASGAKNIQYF
.	TRBV7-9	TRBJ2-2	.	TGTGCCAGCAGCTTATCCTCGGGCGTGGGAGGAATCACCGGGGAGCTGTTTTTT	CASSLSSGVGGITGELFF
TRBD1	TRBV3-1/TRBV3-2	TRBJ2-1	few	TGTGCCAGCAGCCCGGGACAGCAGCAGTTCTTC	CASSPGQQQFF
.	TRBV7-2	TRBJ1-2	few	TGTGCCAGCAGCTCCCTAGGGCGGACTCTCTATGGCTACACCTTC	CASSSLGRTLYGYTF
.	TRBV15	TRBJ2-2	.	TGTGCCACCAGCAGACCGTCAGTCACCGGGGAGCTGTTTTTT	CATSRPSVTGELFF
TRBD2	TRBV7-2	TRBJ2-7	.	TGTGCCAGCAGGTTATTTGGACTAGCGGGAATCTACGAGCAGTACTTC	CASRLFGLAGIYEQYF
.	TRBV27	TRBJ2-2	.	TGTGCCAGCAGTTTATACTCCCCTACCGGGGAGCTGTTTTTT	CASSLYSPTGELFF
.	TRBV21-1	TRBJ1-5	.	TGTGCCAGCAGCAGGGAGCGGGGGCCCCAGCATTTT	CASSRERGPQHF
TRBD2	TRBV29-1	TRBJ2-1	.	TGCAGCGTACGGTTGGTTCGGAGCGGGAGTATTTATGAGCAGTTCTTC	CSVRLVRSGSIYEQFF
.	TRBV19	TRBJ1-1	.	TGTGCCAGTAGTATGGACAGCTCGAACACTGAAGCTTTCTTT	CASSMDSSNTEAFF
.	TRBV7-6	TRBJ2-3	once	TGTGCCAGCAGCTTAGTCCTCTCCTCTAGGACAGATACGCAGTATTTT	CASSLVLSSRTDTQYF